The 26 T cell receptor beta chains reported below all come from one sample, sequenced in a study of cytomegalovirus exposure and HLA in healthy donors. TCRdb keeps only in-frame clones here, not all; method: immunoSEQ multiplex PCR. The data hold about 280,000 clones, with roughly 85% observed a single time. The sample comprised PBMCs. All receptors derive from a woman in her late teens or twenties in good health and CMV-seronegative.

The chain combines TRBV6-6 with TRBJ1-2, with 7 bases aligning to TRBD1. Unmatched junction bases numbered 2, after V lost 7 bases and J lost 6 bases. The CDR3 is made up of 11 amino acids. Per germline, CDR1 MNHNY and CDR2 SVGAGI (reference sequence). The DNA of the CDR3 is TGTGCCAGCACCGACAGGGATGGCTACACCTTC. It encodes CASTDRDGYTF.

The chain uses TRBV28 and TRBJ2-7, with D possibly being TRBD1 (6 bases). V lost 2 bases and J 2 bases, leaving 10 bases between the germline ends. The CDR3 is 14 residues long. Looked up from germline, CDR1 is MDHEN and CDR2 is SYDVKM. The CDR3 sequence is CASSLRGQAYEQYF. The CDR3 nucleotides read TGTGCCAGCAGTTTACGGGGACAAGCCTACGAGCAGTACTTC.

J is TRBJ1-4 and V is TRBV29-1, with D unresolved. Trimming cost V 8 bases and J 8 bases, with 21 bases left between them. The CDR3 length is 14 residues. From germline, CDR1 is SQVTM and CDR2 ANQGSEA. CDR3 protein: CSTTPRESTEKLFF. DNA of the CDR3: TGCAGCACAACGCCTCGGGAGAGCACCGAAAAACTGTTTTTT.

The count of this clone is one. The chain is built from TRBV10-3 and TRBJ2-3, with 7 nucleotides matching TRBD1. This CDR3 has 16 amino acids. The V segment lost 3 bases and the J segment 0 bases; nucleotides outside the gene matches: 6. Germline V gene sequence: CDR1 ENHRY, CDR2 SYGVKD. The CDR3 sequence is CAISDQRQGSTDTQYF. The DNA of the CDR3 is TGTGCCATCAGTGATCAAAGACAGGGTAGCACAGATACGCAGTATTTT.

This sequence joins TRBV10-1 and TRBJ1-1; 8 nucleotides align to TRBD1. The CDR3 loop spans 15 amino acids. CDR1 is WNHNN and CDR2 is SYGVQD in the germline V gene (reference sequence). V was clipped by 0 bases and J by 4 bases; unmatched bases: 4. The CDR3 region is CASSESRQGITEAFF. DNA of the CDR3: TGCGCCAGCAGTGAGTCCCGACAGGGGATCACTGAAGCTTTCTTT.

The CDR3: CSVAGGVGLYEQYF. In DNA form, the CDR3 reads TGCAGCGTTGCGGGAGGGGTAGGTCTCTACGAGCAGTACTTC. J is TRBJ2-7 and V is TRBV29-1; 8 nucleotides align to TRBD2. CDR3 size: 14 residues. V was clipped by 4 bases and J by 3 bases; unmatched bases: 8. Germline V lookup: CDR1 SQVTM, CDR2 ANQGSEA.

This clone appeared many times. J is TRBJ2-7 and V is TRBV19; D perhaps matches TRBD1 (5 bases). Germline V gene sequence: CDR1 LNHDA, CDR2 SQIVND (reference sequence). V dropped 1 base and J dropped 2 bases, with 18 bases sitting between them. The CDR3 is 17 amino acids. The CDR3 is CASSIGKTRGSTYEQYF. In DNA form, the CDR3 reads TGTGCCAGTAGTATAGGCAAGACAAGGGGATCGACCTACGAGCAGTACTTC.

DNA of the CDR3: TGCGCCAGCACGATCCAGGGGGCTGGGGCCAACGTCCTGACTTTC. This sequence encodes CASTIQGAGANVLTF. The J gene is TRBJ2-6, the V gene TRBV5-1, with 7 bases aligning to TRBD1. The junction had 5 bases not matched to a gene; V was cut back by 6 bases and J by 2 bases. This CDR3 spans 15 amino acids. Germline CDR1 SGHRS, CDR2 YFSETQ.

This clone has only one observation. The chain combines TRBV5-1 with TRBJ2-1; possibly TRBD1 for D (6 bases). This CDR3 region has 15 residues. Germline CDR1 reads SGHRS; CDR2 reads YFSETQ. V was shortened by 0 bases and J by 2 bases, with 9 bases between the two germline ends. CDR3 DNA: TGCGCCAGCAGCTTGGGCAGGGGAACCTACAATGAGCAGTTCTTC. This gives the protein CASSLGRGTYNEQFF.

The V gene is TRBV5-6, the J gene TRBJ1-1, with D uncertain. Trimming removed 0 bases from V and 9 bases from J, with 6 bases in between. Germline V lookup: CDR1 SGHDT, CDR2 YYEEEE. This CDR3 contains 11 residues. The CDR3 is CASSLGGQAFF. The CDR3 DNA follows: TGTGCCAGCAGCTTGGGCGGCCAAGCTTTCTTT. The complete variable domain, with remaining parts taken from reference TRBV5-6 and TRBJ1-1, reads DAGVTQSPTHLIKTRGQQVTLRCSPKSGHDTVSWYQQALGQGPQFIFQYYEEEERQRGNFPDRFSGHQFPNYSSELNVNALLLGDSALYLCASSLGGQAFFGQGTRLTVV.

This clone was seen a few times. The chain recombines TRBV9 with TRBJ2-5; 9 nucleotides agree with TRBD2. Per germline, CDR1 SGDLS and CDR2 YYNGEE. The CDR3 spans 15 residues. Trimming cost V 4 bases and J 4 bases; bases outside gene matches: 8. As DNA, the CDR3 is TGTGCCAGCAGCTGGCGGGGGGGCCTCGGAGAGACCCAGTACTTC. This gives the protein CASSWRGGLGETQYF.

V usage is TRBV29-1 and J usage is TRBJ2-2; TRBD2 matches 10 bases. With 7 bases clipped from V and 5 bases from J, the junction kept 19 bases outside the gene matches. This CDR3 region has 18 residues. Germline V lookup: CDR1 SQVTM, CDR2 ANQGSEA. The CDR3 reads CSAANPLEGLARTGELFF. The CDR3 region has the DNA TGCAGCGCCGCGAACCCCCTGGAGGGACTAGCGAGGACCGGGGAGCTGTTTTTT.

V is TRBV10-2 and J is TRBJ1-4, with D possibly TRBD1 on 6 matching bases. CDR1 and CDR2 from the germline V gene are WSHSY and SAAADI. The CDR3 contains 15 residues. V lost 1 base to trimming and J lost 8 bases, with 14 bases between them. The CDR3 bases are TGCGCCAGCAGTGAGTTACGGGGGGCAGAAGAAAAACTGTTTTTT. Amino acid sequence: CASSELRGAEEKLFF.

The CDR3 DNA reads TGTGCCAGCAGTTCGTCCTCTGGGGCCAACGTCCTGACTTTC. Its protein product is CASSSSSGANVLTF. This chain uses TRBV27 with TRBJ2-6; no firm D call. The V and J ends lost 4 bases and 0 bases respectively, with 4 bases between them. The CDR3 runs to 14 residues. In germline, CDR1 is MNHEY, CDR2 SMNVEV (reference sequence).

The rearrangement uses TRBV2 and TRBJ2-3; D call uncertain. The germline V and J ends were trimmed by 7 bases and 1 base, with 9 bases remaining between them. The CDR3 has 13 amino acids. The germline V gene has CDR1 SNHLY and CDR2 FYNNEI. The CDR3 spells CASTMSRTDTQYF. The CDR3 DNA follows: TGTGCCAGCACTATGTCACGCACAGATACGCAGTATTTT.

The V and J genes are TRBV9 and TRBJ2-1, with 8 nucleotides matching TRBD2. CDR1 and CDR2 from the germline V gene are SGDLS and YYNGEE. This CDR3 is 15 amino acids long. With 0 bases clipped from V and 5 bases from J, the junction kept 4 bases outside the gene matches. The chain's CDR3 is CASSVGWREDNEQFF. Written as DNA, the CDR3 is TGTGCCAGCAGCGTAGGATGGCGGGAGGACAATGAGCAGTTCTTC.

J is TRBJ2-2 and V is TRBV27, with 11 bases matching TRBD2. This CDR3 spans 17 amino acids. Unmatched junction bases numbered 6, after V lost 6 bases and J lost 0 bases. Germline CDR1 and CDR2: MNHEY and SMNVEV (reference sequence). CDR3: CASRRQTSGTNTGELFF. In nucleotides, the CDR3 is TGTGCCAGCAGACGCCAGACTAGCGGGACGAACACCGGGGAGCTGTTTTTT.

The genes are TRBV5-1 and TRBJ1-5, with 9 bases aligning to TRBD1. V lost 0 bases, J lost 3 bases, and 1 base stayed unmatched. The CDR3 has 15 amino acids. Germline V CDR1 and CDR2: SGHRS, YFSETQ. For the CDR3, the DNA is TGCGCCAGCAGCTTGGGGACAGGGGTCAATCAGCCCCAGCATTTT. Translated: CASSLGTGVNQPQHF.

The gene calls are TRBV27 and TRBJ1-1; no clear D. The CDR3 extends over 11 amino acids. The V end was cut by 3 bases, the J end by 7 bases, with 6 bases between. The germline V gene has CDR1 MNHEY and CDR2 SMNVEV (reference sequence). Here the CDR3 reads CASSLGVEAFF. DNA for the CDR3: TGTGCCAGCAGTTTGGGAGTTGAAGCTTTCTTT.

The CDR3 region is CAWSRHLDGEAFF. CDR3 DNA: TGTGCCTGGAGCAGACACCTTGACGGTGAAGCTTTCTTT. This chain connects TRBV30 to TRBJ1-1, with D hard to call. The CDR3 sequence is 13 residues long. Germline CDR1 reads GTSNPN; CDR2 reads SVGIG (reference sequence). The V gene lost 3 bases and the J gene lost 7 bases, with 15 bases spanning the gap.

The chain links TRBV27 to TRBJ1-4; D unresolved. CDR3 size: 13 residues. V lost 8 bases and J 6 bases, leaving 13 bases between the germline ends. From germline, CDR1 is MNHEY and CDR2 SMNVEV (reference sequence). CDR3 in DNA: TGTGCCAGCTCCCCGGGGATGTATGAAAAACTGTTTTTT. Amino acids: CASSPGMYEKLFF.

This clone was seen just once. The CDR3, as DNA: TGTGCCTGGACGGACGGAGAACAGGGGGCGCTCGGCTACACCTTC. It encodes CAWTDGEQGALGYTF. The rearrangement uses TRBV30 and TRBJ1-2; 9 nucleotides line up with TRBD1. V lost 4 bases to trimming and J lost 8 bases; unmatched junction nucleotides: 14. Looked up from germline, CDR1 is GTSNPN and CDR2 is SVGIG (reference sequence). The length of the CDR3 is 15 residues. The full variable domain, with the rest looked up from reference TRBV30 and TRBJ1-2, is SQTIHQWPATLVQPVGSPLSLECTVEGTSNPNLYWYRQAAGRGLQLLFYSVGIGQISSEVPQNLSASRPQDRQFILSSKKLLLSDSGFYLCAWTDGEQGALGYTFGSGTRLTVV.

The J gene is TRBJ2-1, the V gene TRBV30; D may be TRBD2 (7 bases). The CDR3 consists of 14 residues. Germline V gene sequence: CDR1 GTSNPN, CDR2 SVGIG (reference sequence). V lost 5 bases, J lost 5 bases, and 16 bases lay in between. CDR3: CAWGGGGPHNEQFF. Here the CDR3 DNA reads TGTGCCTGGGGAGGGGGAGGGCCCCACAATGAGCAGTTCTTC. The variable domain in full, completed from reference TRBV30 and TRBJ2-1, reads SQTIHQWPATLVQPVGSPLSLECTVEGTSNPNLYWYRQAAGRGLQLLFYSVGIGQISSEVPQNLSASRPQDRQFILSSKKLLLSDSGFYLCAWGGGGPHNEQFFGPGTRLTVL.

V and J are TRBV30 and TRBJ1-2, with D perhaps matching TRBD1 (5 bases). Trimming cost V 4 bases and J 7 bases, with 13 bases left between them. The CDR3 consists of 12 residues. Germline V gene data show CDR1 as GTSNPN and CDR2 as SVGIG (reference sequence). Here the CDR3 DNA reads TGTGCCTGGACGGCCGGGGGAGGTGGCTACACCTTC. It codes for CAWTAGGGGYTF.

V gene TRBV5-1 combines with J gene TRBJ2-7, with D possibly matching TRBD1 (6 bases). The CDR3 is 14 residues long. V lost 2 bases and J 4 bases, leaving 13 bases between the germline ends. Germline CDR1 and CDR2: SGHRS and YFSETQ. The CDR3 nucleotides read TGCGCCAGCAGCTTTACCAGGGGAACTTACGAGCAGTACTTC. Its translation is CASSFTRGTYEQYF.

This chain links TRBV19 with TRBJ2-3, with TRBD2 as a possible D gene (5 bases). The CDR3 has 14 residues. V was trimmed by 6 bases and J by 5 bases, leaving 15 bases between them. Germline CDR1 LNHDA, CDR2 SQIVND (reference sequence). The CDR3 DNA sequence: TGTGCCAGTAGCGGCCAACGGGGAGTAGATACGCAGTATTTT. Translated, it gives CASSGQRGVDTQYF.